The 12 T cell receptor beta chains below come from one sample, sequenced in a study of technical replicates of blood from a few donors. This table comes from immunoSEQ multiplex PCR, and its TCRdb copy is limited to in-frame clones, with some not included. The top ten hold around 0.4% of the sample, which has 60,000 to 85,000 clones, roughly 91% seen once. Material: T cells isolated from PBMCs. These receptors were taken from a human donor in good health.

The gene calls are TRBV10-3 and TRBJ1-5; 7 bases map to TRBD1. The CDR3 is 16 residues long. The V gene end was trimmed by 2 bases and the J gene end by 5 bases; junction bases not matched to a gene: 9. Germline V gene lookup returns CDR1 ENHRY and CDR2 SYGVKD. CDR3 region: CAISERPFTGDQPQHF. The CDR3 DNA reads as TGTGCCATCAGTGAGAGGCCCTTCACAGGGGATCAGCCCCAGCATTTT.

The chain couples TRBV11-2 to TRBJ2-7; tentatively, D is TRBD2 (5 bases). Trimming shortened V by 2 bases and J by 3 bases, and 8 bases separated the two germline ends. CDR3 size: 13 residues. Germline V gene sequence: CDR1 SGHAT, CDR2 FQNNGV. The CDR3 sequence: CASSLRLIYEQYF. As DNA, the CDR3 is TGTGCCAGCAGCTTACGACTAATCTACGAGCAGTACTTC.

The CDR3 DNA follows: TGTGCCAGCACCCCGGGGAGGGAAAACATTCAGTACTTC. Translation: CASTPGRENIQYF. The J gene is TRBJ2-4, the V gene TRBV11-2; TRBD2 agrees at 7 bases. This CDR3 contains 13 residues. The trim removed 7 bases at V and 5 bases at J, leaving 5 bases unmatched. CDR1 is SGHAT and CDR2 is FQNNGV in the germline V gene.

The genes are TRBV29-1 and TRBJ2-1; D is perhaps TRBD1 (6 bases). CDR1 SQVTM and CDR2 ANQGSEA come from the germline V gene. The CDR3 is 11 amino acids. Trimming removed 7 bases from V and 3 bases from J, with 7 bases in between. The CDR3 coding sequence is TGCAGCGGGGACATCTACAATGAGCAGTTCTTC. Its protein is CSGDIYNEQFF.

The gene calls are TRBV19 and TRBJ1-1; possibly TRBD1 for D (5 bases). Germline CDR1 is LNHDA and CDR2 is SQIVND (reference sequence). V gave up 5 bases and J gave up 4 bases, with 8 bases separating them. The CDR3 spans 12 residues. The CDR3 coding sequence is TGTGCCAGTAGTTGGGGCCTCACTGAAGCTTTCTTT. Amino acids: CASSWGLTEAFF.

This chain uses TRBV7-2 with TRBJ2-7, with D possibly matching TRBD2 (6 bases). The CDR3 extends over 15 amino acids. V lost 4 bases and J lost 3, with 16 bases in between. Germline CDR1 reads SGHTA; CDR2 reads FQGNSA. In DNA, the CDR3 is TGTGCCAGCAGCTCCGAGAGGTGGGGGGACTACGAGCAGTACTTC. It translates to CASSSERWGDYEQYF.

The rearrangement joins TRBV6-4 to TRBJ2-3, with 9 bases lining up with TRBD2. With V trimmed by 0 bases and J by 4 bases, 2 bases remained unmatched. This CDR3 region has 15 residues. The V gene's germline CDR1 is MRHNA and CDR2 SNTAGT. CDR3 residues: CASSDSAGGPDTQYF. Written as DNA, the CDR3 is TGTGCCAGCAGTGACTCAGCGGGAGGCCCAGATACGCAGTATTTT.

This clone was counted a few times. The V gene is TRBV13, the J gene TRBJ1-4; D uncertain. Per germline, CDR1 PRHDT and CDR2 FYEKMQ (reference sequence). The V end was cut by 2 bases, the J end by 4 bases, with 8 bases between. The CDR3 sequence is 14 residues long. The DNA for the CDR3 is TGTGCCAGCAGCTTACGCCAGATTAATGAAAAACTGTTTTTT. Translated: CASSLRQINEKLFF.

The chain employs TRBV28 and TRBJ2-2, with 9 bases fitting TRBD1. V lost 5 bases to trimming and J lost 3 bases; unmatched junction nucleotides: 4. The CDR3 loop spans 15 amino acids. CDR1 is MDHEN and CDR2 is SYDVKM in the germline V gene. DNA of the CDR3: TGTGCCAGCAGTGGGACAGGGTGGGACACCGGGGAGCTGTTTTTT. Translated: CASSGTGWDTGELFF.

The CDR3 here is CASRGIRGTRAQQETQYF. In DNA form, the CDR3 reads TGTGCCAGCAGAGGGATTCGAGGGACACGAGCCCAACAAGAGACCCAGTACTTC. The V and J genes are TRBV7-9 and TRBJ2-5; maybe TRBD1 (6 bases). V dropped 6 bases and J dropped 2 bases, with 25 bases sitting between them. Germline-derived CDR1 and CDR2 are SEHNR and FQNEAQ (reference sequence). The CDR3 is made up of 18 amino acids.

This clone was recorded only once. The V and J genes are TRBV21-1 and TRBJ1-5; TRBD1 is the table's D call and was not checked against the DNA. TRBV21-1 is a known pseudogene. CDR3 length: 16 residues. The CDR3 protein is CASRDRQGAFDQPQHF. The CDR3 DNA reads as TGTGCCAGCAGAGACAGACAGGGAGCATTCGATCAGCCCCAGCATTTT.

This chain connects TRBV5-1 to TRBJ1-2, with D maybe TRBD1 (5 bases). Trimming stripped 5 bases from V and 3 bases from J, with 11 bases between. The CDR3 is made up of 13 amino acids. The germline gives CDR1 SGHRS, CDR2 YFSETQ. This CDR3 is CASRQEIDYGYTF. The CDR3 nucleotides read TGCGCCAGCAGACAGGAGATCGACTATGGCTACACCTTC.